The present T cell receptor beta chain was sequenced within a study of identical twins. Study findings and constraints: Beta out-of-frame sequences displayed a weaker excess of sharing between twins. With abundant cord blood beta clonotypes, insertions were fewer; memory repertoires showed no such pattern. Models, which agreed with sharing between unrelated individuals, nonetheless underestimated the out-of-frame TCR alpha sharing seen in monozygotic twins.

Unmatched junction bases numbered 10, after V lost 7 bases and J lost 4 bases. Germline V gives CDR1 MNHEY, CDR2 SMNVEV (reference sequence). CDR3 size: 14 residues. In regard to this clonotype: Antigen unknown.

Carrying unique molecular identifiers, the cDNA also gained a universal primer site through template switching. TCRdb reprocessed the 5' RACE reads via MiXCR and lists one record per CDR3 protein. The sample lists about 240,000 distinct CDR3 sequences, 10% occurring once. The TCR originated in a man over 45 in good health. This chain joins TRBV27 and TRBJ2-7; TRBD1 aligns across 7 bases. The sample taken for sequencing was memory T cells sorted from blood. The CDR3 bases are TGTGCCAGCAAACTAACCCACAGGGGTTACGAGCAGTACTTC. It translates to CASKLTHRGYEQYF.